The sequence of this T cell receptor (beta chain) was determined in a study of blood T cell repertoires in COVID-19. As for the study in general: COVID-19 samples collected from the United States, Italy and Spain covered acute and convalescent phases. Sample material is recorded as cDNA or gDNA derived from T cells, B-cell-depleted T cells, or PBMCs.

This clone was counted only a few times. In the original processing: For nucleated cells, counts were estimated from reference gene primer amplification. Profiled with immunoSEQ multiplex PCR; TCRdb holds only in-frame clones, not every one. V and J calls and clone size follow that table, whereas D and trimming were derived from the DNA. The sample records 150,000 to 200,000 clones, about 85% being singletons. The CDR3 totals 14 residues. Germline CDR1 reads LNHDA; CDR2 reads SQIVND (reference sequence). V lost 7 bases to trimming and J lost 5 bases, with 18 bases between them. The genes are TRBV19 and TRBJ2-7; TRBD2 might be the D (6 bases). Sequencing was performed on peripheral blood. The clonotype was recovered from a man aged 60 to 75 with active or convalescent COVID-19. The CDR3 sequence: CASTLHTAGHEQYF. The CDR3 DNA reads TGTGCCAGTACCTTACATACCGCGGGGCACGAGCAGTACTTC.